This T cell receptor beta chain was identified during a study of cytomegalovirus exposure and HLA in healthy donors (dated 2017 in TCRdb). General notes on the study: An earlier analysis of about 530 of the donors reported around 280 Gb of sequence data and about 120 million unique TCR beta sequences obtained from about 170 million T cells. Typing coverage varied by locus: about 620-630 donors for A, B, C, DRB1 and DQB1; approximately 520 for DQA1; around 570 for DPA1; approximately 470 for DPB1. In addition to the first cohort of approximately 670 subjects, a separate validation cohort of approximately 130 different subjects was used. The study aimed to test whether signatures of past pathogen exposure could be identified by cataloging public T cell receptors. Every discovery cohort repertoire had been produced on one sequencing platform. About 320 gigabases of sequencing data and 78 million or so unique TCR sequences were included in an early release covering roughly 600 HLA-typed donors. Donor age, sex, ethnicity and CMV serostatus were collected together with the repertoire data. In the later analysis, no new phenotypic data were used to find candidate immune exposures; instead, reliance was placed on TCR beta sequences and their occurrence across donors. Among the roughly 370 genotyped donors, about 85% belonged to the genetic ancestry cluster associated with self-reported Caucasian donors. To decide whether each TCR beta V gene segment behaved as functional or pseudogenic, an earlier analysis of approximately 590 of the donors relied on high-throughput TCR beta sequencing. In a later genetic analysis, genome-wide SNP genotypes for about three fifths of the roughly 670 donors were used, and that subset was treated as a discovery cohort. Roughly five DR-DQ haplotypes were handled as single units for association and clustering, since linkage in the cohort was strong. Using immunosequencing, the study profiled T cell repertoires from 550 to 750 subjects and related those repertoires to cytomegalovirus serostatus. A later analysis re-examined previously published TCR beta repertoires from over 500 donors and added high-resolution HLA genotyping to investigate patterns of TCR occurrence. Class I and class II HLA loci were covered by the typing at four-digit resolution. High-throughput TCR immunosequencing, statistical association of individual TCRs with disease status, and machine learning were combined to predict cytomegalovirus infection status. Among some 410 genotyped donors of the cohort, an average of approximately 240,000 unique TCR beta nucleotide sequences were sequenced per donor, approximately 20% of them non-productive.

The cohort consisted of some 730 healthy bone marrow donors. At the time of sampling, every cohort member was nominally healthy, though immune exposures that went unrecorded were likely present. The donor tested CMV seronegative and was one of the 352 seronegative cohort members. A peripheral blood sample was collected from each donor, and TCR beta sequencing was performed on peripheral blood mononuclear cells. Genomic DNA extraction from the blood cell samples was performed with the Qiagen DNeasy Blood Extraction Kit. The germline V gene sets CDR1 to SGHDT and CDR2 to YYEEEE. Unmatched junction bases come to 2, with V trimmed by 0 bases and J by 8 bases. The CDR3 goes from the cysteine to the phenylalanine over 15 residues. The DNA shown is the 45-base CDR3, in frame from base 1. A word on this clone: Its antigen specificity is not known. No clone much larger than this one lies a single base away; base qualities are absent.

Study-wide conclusions, independent of this receptor: Because HLA typing was missing for some donors at each locus, association tests included only the typed subset. According to a later analysis, parvovirus B19, influenza, CMV and Epstein-Barr virus appeared linked to several top co-occurrence clusters. A cluster of highly shared sequence variants was judged likely to be a technical artifact of the sequencing pipeline. Broadly in line with IMGT annotations, most TCR beta V segments showed up in productive rearrangements about 90% or about 30% of the time in an earlier analysis of approximately 640 of the donors. Presence/absence analyses assumed roughly uniform sequencing depth across donors, an assumption that may not hold. This cohort had only TCR beta chains sequenced, and the lack of alpha or paired-chain data limited which features could be detected. In a later analysis, 15,000 to 20,000 TCR beta sequences were associated with specific HLA alleles at a false discovery rate of 0.05. A later genetic analysis reported fewer N-insertions in productive TCRs among donors in an Asian-associated ancestry cluster than the approximately 670-donor mean. The authors suggested that the approach could potentially be generalized to other disease states and immunological phenotypes. A later analysis found that TCR association rates varied across HLA loci, with DRB1 alleles showing the most associated TCRs and HLA-C alleles the fewest. Assigning TCR associations to individual alleles was difficult when HLA alleles, especially DR and DQ, strongly co-occurred. Fewer than 20 rarely observed V segments, including chromosome 9 orphons, were excluded from the earlier analysis of several hundred of the donors because counts were too low. Some IMGT-functional V segments, including TRBV6-2 and TRBV6-3, could not be distinguished by the 87-base-pair reads and were therefore excluded. A later analysis found that HLA-associated TCR beta chains were more clonally expanded and had lower generation probabilities than equally common non-associated chains. Most TCR sequences were observed very rarely across donors, whereas some public TCRs were present in many individuals. Linkage disequilibrium might explain the correlated functional status among segregating V segments, but an unknown experimental factor could not be excluded. The classifier was reported to diagnose cytomegalovirus status with high specificity and sensitivity in both the original and validation cohorts. A further reported finding was that TCR beta sequences accurately predicted the HLA-A and HLA-B alleles for most subjects in the first cohort. In the study, about 150 TCR beta chains were listed as associated with cytomegalovirus. For the cohort, immune exposure information was limited to CMV serostatus. In vitro tests confirmed that a few of the cytomegalovirus-associated TCR beta chains recognize cytomegalovirus antigens. In a later genetic analysis, a missense DCLRE1C variant was associated with V-gene and J-gene trimming of TCR beta chains, and the association was replicated in an independent cohort. Most CMV-associated TCR beta chains appeared to be HLA-restricted in a later analysis, and the HLA associations seemed to be driven largely by CMV exposure.

The library was generated by the immunoSEQ multiplex PCR assay. The multiplex PCR relied on a mix of 60 forward primers for TCR Vbeta segments and 13 reverse primers for TCR Jbeta segments. The CDR3 region of rearranged TCR beta genes was amplified from genomic DNA with a multiplex PCR assay. Amplified TCR beta libraries were sequenced as 87-base-pair reads on the Illumina HiSeq System. As for the authors' bioinformatics: In a later analysis, 80 million or so unique TCR beta chains were counted across the 650 to 700 repertoires, and around 11 million of these chains were shared by at least two donors. Raw reads were error-corrected and collapsed into unique sequences by a nearest-neighbor algorithm in which closely related sequences were merged to remove PCR and sequencing errors. V, D and J gene segments were assigned by aligning CDR3 sequences to IMGT reference sequences. For a sequence to be retained, a match of at least six nucleotides to both a V gene segment and a J gene segment was required. Rearrangements were classified as productive when the CDR3 lacked stop codons and remained in frame with V and J, and all other rearrangements were classified as non-productive. CDR3 was defined according to IMGT convention as the region running from the second conserved V-encoded cysteine to the conserved J-encoded phenylalanine. The earlier analysis of about 590 of the donors excluded sequences that lacked an unambiguous match to a single V gene segment. In an earlier analysis of around 590 of the donors, a V segment was called functional when productive rearrangements were above 56.7%, and segregating when the standard deviation between donors exceeded 5%. A statistical classification framework was developed to diagnose cytomegalovirus status using the catalog of TCR beta chain sequences. V and J gene assignment, in a later analysis, came from comparing TCR nucleotide sequences with IMGT/GENE-DB human TR gene sequences. In a later analysis, CDR3 sequences and most-parsimonious VDJ recombination scenarios were assigned using the TCRdist pipeline. In a later analysis, every TCR beta chain was defined by the combination of its CDR3 amino acid sequence and its V-gene family, and reads without a unique V-gene family were dropped. A later analysis removed several hundred highly shared, low-generation-probability nucleotide sequences to deal with suspected cross-contamination and a sequencing artifact. For each public chain, a later analysis derived a clonal expansion index from normalized ranks of inferred template counts within each repertoire. In a later analysis, generation probabilities were computed with a VDJ recombination model fitted to out-of-frame rearrangements, and the resulting probabilities were checked against IGoR. A later analysis scored TCR-TCR, TCR-HLA and TCR-CMV co-occurrence with hypergeometric tests, applying a repertoire-size bias correction to TCR pairs. A later analysis estimated false discovery rates by permuting HLA or CMV assignments 20 times. In a later analysis, co-occurring TCRs were grouped using DBSCAN, and TCRdist sequence similarity was added for clustering within HLA-allele-positive subsets. Co-occurrence clustering excluded repertoires with fewer than 30,000 or more than 120,000 public chains, plus five with anomalous nucleotide sharing. This is the immuneACCESS table as TCRdb keeps it, with only in-frame sequences that have V and J called. A part of the clones is gone; compared with another copy, unresolved V genes explain less than half, and the rest is unexplained. Clone size and the V and J calls come from that table; the DNA yielded D and trimming. The sample data list about 150,000 clones, and over 60% of these were observed just once. The ten top clones hold about 0.66% of the sample.

What was sequenced was PBMCs. The receptor chain draws on TRBV5-6 and TRBJ1-6; 10 middle bases align to TRBD1. The sequence was obtained from a male donor in good health and CMV-seronegative. The nucleotide sequence is given as TGTGCCAGCAGCTTGGCCGGACAGGGGGATTCACCCCTCCACTTT. This codes for CASSLAGQGDSPLHF.